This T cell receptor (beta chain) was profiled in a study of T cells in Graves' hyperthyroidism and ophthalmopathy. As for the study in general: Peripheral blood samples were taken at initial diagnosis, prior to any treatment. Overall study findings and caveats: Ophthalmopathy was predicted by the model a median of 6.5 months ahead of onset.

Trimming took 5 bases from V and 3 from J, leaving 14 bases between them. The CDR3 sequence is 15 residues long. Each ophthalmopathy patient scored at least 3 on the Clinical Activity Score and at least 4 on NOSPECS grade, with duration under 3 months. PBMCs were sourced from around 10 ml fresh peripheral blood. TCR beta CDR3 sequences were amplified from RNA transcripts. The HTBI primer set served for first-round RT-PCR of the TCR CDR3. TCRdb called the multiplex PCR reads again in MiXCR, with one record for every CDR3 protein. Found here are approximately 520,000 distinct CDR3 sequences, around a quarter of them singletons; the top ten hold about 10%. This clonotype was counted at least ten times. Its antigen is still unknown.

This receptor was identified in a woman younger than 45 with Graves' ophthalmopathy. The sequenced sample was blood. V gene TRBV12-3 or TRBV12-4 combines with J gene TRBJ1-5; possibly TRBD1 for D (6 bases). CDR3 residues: CASSPSDRYNQPQHF. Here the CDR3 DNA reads TGTGCCAGCAGTCCCTCGGACAGATACAATCAGCCCCAGCATTTT.